This is a list of T cell receptor beta chains from one sample in a study of T cells in Graves' hyperthyroidism and ophthalmopathy. From the multiplex PCR reads, TCRdb called clonotypes with MiXCR, one entry per CDR3 protein. The repertoire holds hundreds of thousands of distinct CDR3 sequences, with roughly 14% as singletons. Sequencing was done on a sample of blood. The origin of the receptors is a woman aged 40 to 49 with Graves' ophthalmopathy. Both conserved end residues are part of each CDR3. Each record gives: V gene, J gene, clone size, D gene, CDR3 DNA, CDR3 protein. A D gene is named only where the DNA matches it firmly. Not all rows give a size; the values are once, few, many and, for expanded clones, a class.

v_call: TRBV7-3; j_call: TRBJ2-5; clone_size: once; d_call: TRBD2; cdr3_nt: TGTGCCAGCAGCTTTGGACTAGCGGATCACCCGGAGACCCAGTACTTC; cdr3_aa: CASSFGLADHPETQYF
v_call: TRBV6-1; j_call: TRBJ2-2; clone_size: -; d_call: -; cdr3_nt: TGTGCCAGCAGTCCCAGACTAGGGACCACCGGGGAGCTGTTTTTT; cdr3_aa: CASSPRLGTTGELFF
v_call: TRBV20-1; j_call: TRBJ2-7; clone_size: many; d_call: -; cdr3_nt: TGCAGTGCTAGAACAGGCGCCTACGAGCAGTACTTC; cdr3_aa: CSARTGAYEQYF
v_call: TRBV6-2/TRBV6-3; j_call: TRBJ1-2; clone_size: -; d_call: -; cdr3_nt: TGTGCCAGCAGGAACAGGGACGTCGGCTATGGCTACACCTTC; cdr3_aa: CASRNRDVGYGYTF
v_call: TRBV2; j_call: TRBJ1-1; clone_size: -; d_call: -; cdr3_nt: TGTGCCAGCAGGGGGTGGGGGACTGAAGCTTTCTTT; cdr3_aa: CASRGWGTEAFF
v_call: TRBV28; j_call: TRBJ2-7; clone_size: -; d_call: TRBD2; cdr3_nt: TGTGCCAGCAGGACTAGCGGGATCGACGAGCAGTACTTC; cdr3_aa: CASRTSGIDEQYF
v_call: TRBV6-1; j_call: TRBJ2-2; clone_size: -; d_call: -; cdr3_nt: TGTGCCAGCAGCACGACAGAAAGAGACACCGGGGAGCTGTTTTTT; cdr3_aa: CASSTTERDTGELFF
v_call: TRBV7-9; j_call: TRBJ2-7; clone_size: many; d_call: TRBD2; cdr3_nt: TGTGCCAGCAGCGCCCGGGGGGGTCGGGTCGAGCAGTACTTC; cdr3_aa: CASSARGGRVEQYF
v_call: TRBV4-2; j_call: TRBJ2-7; clone_size: many; d_call: TRBD2; cdr3_nt: TGTGCCAGCAGCCAAGGACTAGCGTTGACCTACGAGCAGTACTTC; cdr3_aa: CASSQGLALTYEQYF
v_call: TRBV28; j_call: TRBJ1-5; clone_size: -; d_call: -; cdr3_nt: TGTGCCAGCGGGTATCGGGGGCCCCAGCATTTT; cdr3_aa: CASGYRGPQHF
v_call: TRBV2; j_call: TRBJ1-2; clone_size: few; d_call: -; cdr3_nt: TGTGCCAGCAGCCCGACCCGGACAGCCATGAACTATGGCTACACCTTC; cdr3_aa: CASSPTRTAMNYGYTF
v_call: TRBV5-1; j_call: TRBJ2-2; clone_size: few; d_call: -; cdr3_nt: TGCGCCAGCAGCAACCAAGGGTCGGGCACCGGGGAGCTGTTTTTT; cdr3_aa: CASSNQGSGTGELFF
v_call: TRBV7-3; j_call: TRBJ2-7; clone_size: -; d_call: -; cdr3_nt: TGTGCCAGCAGCACGCCGGGACAACCCCTTAGGGAGCAGTACTTC; cdr3_aa: CASSTPGQPLREQYF
v_call: TRBV7-8; j_call: TRBJ2-7; clone_size: many; d_call: TRBD2; cdr3_nt: TGTGCCAGCAGCTTTGGGGTTGGACTAGCTGGGGACTACGAGCAGTACTTC; cdr3_aa: CASSFGVGLAGDYEQYF
v_call: TRBV28; j_call: TRBJ2-4; clone_size: many; d_call: TRBD2; cdr3_nt: TGTGCCAGCAGTGTTGCGGGAGGGGGGAACATTCAGTACTTC; cdr3_aa: CASSVAGGGNIQYF
v_call: TRBV9; j_call: TRBJ1-1; clone_size: many; d_call: -; cdr3_nt: TGTGCCAGCAGCCCTATAGCTACAGGGAACACAGCTTTCTTT; cdr3_aa: CASSPIATGNTAFF
v_call: TRBV4-3; j_call: TRBJ2-7; clone_size: few; d_call: TRBD1; cdr3_nt: TGCGCCAGCAGCCAATCCGGGACAGGGGTGGGCTACGAGCAGTACTTC; cdr3_aa: CASSQSGTGVGYEQYF
v_call: TRBV11-2; j_call: TRBJ1-1; clone_size: many; d_call: -; cdr3_nt: TGTGCCAGCTCAACCTGGGGGGCGGCTGAAGCTTTCTTT; cdr3_aa: CASSTWGAAEAFF
v_call: TRBV12-3/TRBV12-4; j_call: TRBJ2-2; clone_size: -; d_call: TRBD1; cdr3_nt: TGTGCCAGCAGTTCTGCGCAGGGGGCTGGGTCCGGGGAGCTGTTTTTT; cdr3_aa: CASSSAQGAGSGELFF
v_call: TRBV20-1; j_call: TRBJ2-5; clone_size: -; d_call: TRBD2; cdr3_nt: TGCAGTGCCCTTTTAGGCGGGGGGCTCCAAGAGACCCAGTACTTC; cdr3_aa: CSALLGGGLQETQYF
v_call: TRBV12-3/TRBV12-4; j_call: TRBJ2-2; clone_size: many; d_call: -; cdr3_nt: TGTGCCAGCAGGCCCCGAGGAGCGAACACCGGGGAGCTGTTTTTT; cdr3_aa: CASRPRGANTGELFF
v_call: TRBV6-2/TRBV6-3; j_call: TRBJ2-2; clone_size: many; d_call: -; cdr3_nt: TGTGCCAGCAGTGACTTGGACTTGGCGGGGGAGCTGTTTTTT; cdr3_aa: CASSDLDLAGELFF
v_call: TRBV7-2; j_call: TRBJ1-2; clone_size: many; d_call: -; cdr3_nt: TGTGCCAGCTCTCCCGCAGGGTCGAGTGGCTACACCTTC; cdr3_aa: CASSPAGSSGYTF
v_call: TRBV12-3/TRBV12-4; j_call: TRBJ1-5; clone_size: -; d_call: -; cdr3_nt: TGTGCCAGCAGCCCCCGGGCCAGGGGCCCGGGGGTGGCCCAGCATTTT; cdr3_aa: CASSPRARGPGVAQHF
v_call: TRBV6-1; j_call: TRBJ1-2; clone_size: -; d_call: -; cdr3_nt: TGTGCCAGCAGTGAAGAAACCTCCGTTAGGGACACTGTCGCCTTC; cdr3_aa: CASSEETSVRDTVAF
v_call: TRBV20-1; j_call: TRBJ1-5; clone_size: many; d_call: -; cdr3_nt: TGCAGTGCTAGTGTTTCCGGGGATCAGCCCCAGCATTTT; cdr3_aa: CSASVSGDQPQHF
v_call: TRBV7-8; j_call: TRBJ2-7; clone_size: many; d_call: -; cdr3_nt: TGTGCCAGCAGCTTAACCCTCCGCTCCTACGAGCAGTACTTC; cdr3_aa: CASSLTLRSYEQYF
v_call: TRBV6-1; j_call: TRBJ1-1; clone_size: many; d_call: -; cdr3_nt: TGTGCCAGCAGTGAAGGGACACCCGGTGAAGCTTTCTTT; cdr3_aa: CASSEGTPGEAFF
v_call: TRBV11-1; j_call: TRBJ1-3; clone_size: many; d_call: -; cdr3_nt: TGTGCCAGCAGCCTCCCCCGGGACCGCTTGGGAAACACCATATATTTT; cdr3_aa: CASSLPRDRLGNTIYF
v_call: TRBV7-8; j_call: TRBJ1-1; clone_size: -; d_call: -; cdr3_nt: TGTGCCAGCAGCTTGGGAGGGGGTCTCGGAGCTTTCTTT; cdr3_aa: CASSLGGGLGAFF
v_call: TRBV6-4; j_call: TRBJ1-5; clone_size: many; d_call: -; cdr3_nt: TGTGCCAGCAGTGACTCTTGGTCAAGGGATCAGCCCCAGCATTTT; cdr3_aa: CASSDSWSRDQPQHF
v_call: TRBV6-1; j_call: TRBJ1-1; clone_size: few; d_call: -; cdr3_nt: TGTGCCAGCAGTGAAAGGAGGGGGAATCAGAACACTGAAGCTTTCTTT; cdr3_aa: CASSERRGNQNTEAFF
v_call: TRBV7-2; j_call: TRBJ1-2; clone_size: many; d_call: TRBD1; cdr3_nt: TGTGCCAGCAGCACCGACAGGGTCTATGGCTACACCTTC; cdr3_aa: CASSTDRVYGYTF
v_call: TRBV12-3/TRBV12-4; j_call: TRBJ2-7; clone_size: -; d_call: -; cdr3_nt: TGTGCCAGCAGTTTCTTTACGTTCCACGAGCAGTACTTC; cdr3_aa: CASSFFTFHEQYF
v_call: TRBV6-2/TRBV6-3; j_call: TRBJ1-2; clone_size: many; d_call: -; cdr3_nt: TGTGCCAGCAGACCCCCAGGCTATGGCTACACCTTC; cdr3_aa: CASRPPGYGYTF
v_call: TRBV6-5; j_call: TRBJ2-7; clone_size: many; d_call: TRBD2; cdr3_nt: TGTGCCAGCAGTCACACGGGACTACTATCCCCTCTCTACGAGCAGTACTTC; cdr3_aa: CASSHTGLLSPLYEQYF
v_call: TRBV28; j_call: TRBJ2-5; clone_size: many; d_call: TRBD2; cdr3_nt: TGTGCCAGCAGTTTAGCTTTTGGGGCAGGGGGGACTAGCGGGCCTCCTGGGACCCAGTACTTC; cdr3_aa: CASSLAFGAGGTSGPPGTQYF
v_call: TRBV27; j_call: TRBJ1-1; clone_size: many; d_call: -; cdr3_nt: TGTGCCAGCAGTCTCCGACAGCCTTCGTCTGAAGCTTTCTTT; cdr3_aa: CASSLRQPSSEAFF
v_call: TRBV6-1; j_call: TRBJ2-7; clone_size: few; d_call: -; cdr3_nt: TGTGCCAGCATCTCGGCTGGGGGCCACGAGCAGTACTTC; cdr3_aa: CASISAGGHEQYF
v_call: TRBV30; j_call: TRBJ1-1; clone_size: many; d_call: TRBD1; cdr3_nt: TGTGCCTGGAGTGGGGACAGATTAATTAGGTGGGCTTTCTTT; cdr3_aa: CAWSGDRLIRWAFF
v_call: TRBV29-1; j_call: TRBJ1-3; clone_size: -; d_call: -; cdr3_nt: TGCAGCGTTGGAAAGGACAACCTCTCTGGAAACACCATATATTTT; cdr3_aa: CSVGKDNLSGNTIYF
v_call: TRBV11-3; j_call: TRBJ2-7; clone_size: few; d_call: -; cdr3_nt: TGTGCCAGCAGCACTCAAGGCACGTTCTACGAGCAGTACTTC; cdr3_aa: CASSTQGTFYEQYF
v_call: TRBV7-2; j_call: TRBJ2-7; clone_size: many; d_call: -; cdr3_nt: TGTGCCAGCAGCCGACGGGGGATTGTTTACGAGCAGTACTTC; cdr3_aa: CASSRRGIVYEQYF
v_call: TRBV10-3; j_call: TRBJ2-6; clone_size: few; d_call: TRBD1; cdr3_nt: TGTGCCATCAGTGAGTCGAATTGGGACAGGAATGAATTGGCCAACGTCCTGACTTTC; cdr3_aa: CAISESNWDRNELANVLTF
v_call: TRBV28; j_call: TRBJ1-6; clone_size: few; d_call: TRBD1; cdr3_nt: TGTGCCAGCAGTTTATCGGGACAGAATGTGGATCCCCTCCACTTT; cdr3_aa: CASSLSGQNVDPLHF
v_call: TRBV27; j_call: TRBJ2-7; clone_size: many; d_call: TRBD1; cdr3_nt: TGTGCCAGCAGATTAGTAGGGGGCGGTTACGAGCAGTACTTC; cdr3_aa: CASRLVGGGYEQYF
v_call: TRBV19; j_call: TRBJ2-7; clone_size: many; d_call: -; cdr3_nt: TGTGCCAGTAGTATAGACGGGACTCCCTCCTACGAGCAGTACTTC; cdr3_aa: CASSIDGTPSYEQYF
v_call: TRBV12-3/TRBV12-4; j_call: TRBJ2-2; clone_size: many; d_call: TRBD1; cdr3_nt: TGTGCCAGCAGCCCACAGGGGGCAGACGGGGAGCTGTTTTTT; cdr3_aa: CASSPQGADGELFF
v_call: TRBV12-3/TRBV12-4; j_call: TRBJ1-3; clone_size: many; d_call: -; cdr3_nt: TGTGCCAGCAGTTTTGGGGGGACGACCTCTGGAAACACCATATATTTT; cdr3_aa: CASSFGGTTSGNTIYF
v_call: TRBV20-1; j_call: TRBJ2-7; clone_size: many; d_call: TRBD2; cdr3_nt: TGCAGTGCTAGGCCTCAACTAGCGGGGGATTTATACGAGCAGTACTTC; cdr3_aa: CSARPQLAGDLYEQYF
v_call: TRBV3-1; j_call: TRBJ2-7; clone_size: many; d_call: -; cdr3_nt: TGTGCCAGCAGGGGGACCACGTCGGGCCACGAGCAGTACTTC; cdr3_aa: CASRGTTSGHEQYF
v_call: TRBV14; j_call: TRBJ2-7; clone_size: many; d_call: TRBD1; cdr3_nt: TGTGCCAGCAGCTTGGGACAGGGGGATGGCTACGAGCAGTACTTC; cdr3_aa: CASSLGQGDGYEQYF
v_call: TRBV28; j_call: TRBJ2-7; clone_size: many; d_call: -; cdr3_nt: TGTGCCAGCAGCCCGCATGGTCTCAGTACGTCTAAGATCGGGTTC; cdr3_aa: CASSPHGLSTSKIGF
v_call: TRBV10-3; j_call: TRBJ1-3; clone_size: many; d_call: -; cdr3_nt: TGTGCCATCAGTCGGGACAAAATAAACACCATATATTTT; cdr3_aa: CAISRDKINTIYF
v_call: TRBV5-1; j_call: TRBJ1-1; clone_size: many; d_call: -; cdr3_nt: TGCGCCAGCAGCTTGGGTGGGGAAAACACTGAAGCTTTCTTT; cdr3_aa: CASSLGGENTEAFF
v_call: TRBV24-1; j_call: TRBJ1-6; clone_size: -; d_call: -; cdr3_nt: TGTGCCACCAGTTCAGGGGATTCACCCCTCCACTTT; cdr3_aa: CATSSGDSPLHF
v_call: TRBV19; j_call: TRBJ1-5; clone_size: few; d_call: -; cdr3_nt: TGTGCCAGTAGAAAACAGAATAGCAATCAGCCCCAGCATTTT; cdr3_aa: CASRKQNSNQPQHF
v_call: TRBV28; j_call: TRBJ1-5; clone_size: many; d_call: TRBD1; cdr3_nt: TGTGCCAGCAGTTTAAAAAGGGACAGCAAGATTCAGCCCCAGCATTTT; cdr3_aa: CASSLKRDSKIQPQHF
v_call: TRBV20-1; j_call: TRBJ1-2; clone_size: many; d_call: -; cdr3_nt: TGCAGTGCTTGTGGGACGTCTGAGGGCGGCTACACCTTC; cdr3_aa: CSACGTSEGGYTF